The rows below give T cell receptor beta chains drawn from one sample of a study of CD8 T cells in Susac syndrome. TCRdb re-called the immunoSEQ multiplex PCR reads through MiXCR, storing one row per CDR3 protein. This sample has 160,000 or so distinct CDR3 sequences, with around 95% found just once. The sample comprised CD8+ T cells from PBMCs. The receptors originated from a human donor with multiple sclerosis. Each CDR3 is given with its conserved first and last residue. A D gene is named only where the DNA matches it firmly. Not all rows give a size; the values are once, few, many and, for expanded clones, a class.

size | J | V | D | CDR3 | DNA
- | TRBJ2-7 | TRBV27 | TRBD2 | CASTTLRASGPHGEQYF | TGTGCCAGCACCACCCTCAGGGCTAGCGGGCCTCATGGGGAGCAGTACTTC
- | TRBJ2-7 | TRBV20-1 | - | CSARDLTDEQYF | TGCAGTGCTAGAGATCTCACAGACGAGCAGTACTTC
- | TRBJ2-3 | TRBV4-1 | - | CASSHPPGASRDTQYF | TGCGCCAGCAGCCACCCCCCCGGGGCGAGCAGAGATACGCAGTATTTT
- | TRBJ2-7 | TRBV11-2 | TRBD1 | CASSPQRTGETYEQYF | TGTGCCAGCAGCCCTCAACGGACAGGGGAGACCTACGAGCAGTACTTC
few | TRBJ1-6 | TRBV12-5 | - | CASGLSNSPLHF | TGTGCTAGTGGTTTGTCAAATTCACCCCTCCACTTT
- | TRBJ1-2 | TRBV11-2 | TRBD1 | CASSSGTGGSGYTF | TGTGCCAGCAGCTCCGGGACAGGGGGGTCTGGCTACACCTTC
once | TRBJ2-3 | TRBV4-2 | TRBD2 | CASSQVGGGGPGDTQYF | TGTGCCAGCAGCCAAGTCGGCGGCGGGGGGCCGGGAGATACGCAGTATTTT
once | TRBJ1-6 | TRBV7-9 | - | CASSPLEGGERNSPLHF | TGTGCCAGCAGCCCTCTCGAGGGGGGCGAGCGGAATTCACCCCTCCACTTT
- | TRBJ2-5 | TRBV6-5 | - | CASSYRETQYF | TGTGCCAGCAGTTATAGGGAGACCCAGTACTTC
- | TRBJ2-7 | TRBV29-1 | - | CSVVRESYEQYF | TGCAGCGTTGTTAGGGAGTCCTACGAGCAGTACTTC
- | TRBJ2-5 | TRBV20-1 | - | CSASLRQWGETQYF | TGCAGTGCCTCTTTAAGACAGTGGGGAGAGACCCAGTACTTC
- | TRBJ2-1 | TRBV12-3/TRBV12-4 | - | CASSWRGPDEQFF | TGTGCCAGCAGTTGGAGGGGGCCGGATGAGCAGTTCTTC